This T cell receptor (beta chain) was recovered during a study of T-cell reconstitution after alpha-beta-depleted transplantation in children. Preparation of the TCRbeta library involved a method that used unique molecular identifiers. TCRdb re-derived calls from the PCR reads in MiXCR, one entry per CDR3 protein. The repertoire holds hundreds of thousands of distinct CDR3 sequences, with roughly 25% as singletons. This clonotype has just a few counts. This sequence was found in a female patient aged 2-9 years who had a stem cell transplant for congenital amegakaryocytic thrombocytopenia, so the T cells may come from the graft donor. The sequenced sample was PBMCs, mostly from graft donor cells, obtained 360 days after TCRalphabeta/CD19-depleted stem cell transplant.

The CDR3 DNA is TGTGCCAGCAGTTACTCGAACAGGGGGCAGGAGTACTTC. The encoded protein is CASSYSNRGQEYF. The chain combines TRBV6-5 with TRBJ2-7, with 9 nucleotides matching TRBD1. V lost 0 bases and J lost 11; bases outside the gene matches: 5. Germline loops: CDR1 MNHEY, CDR2 SVGAGI. This CDR3 comprises 13 residues.